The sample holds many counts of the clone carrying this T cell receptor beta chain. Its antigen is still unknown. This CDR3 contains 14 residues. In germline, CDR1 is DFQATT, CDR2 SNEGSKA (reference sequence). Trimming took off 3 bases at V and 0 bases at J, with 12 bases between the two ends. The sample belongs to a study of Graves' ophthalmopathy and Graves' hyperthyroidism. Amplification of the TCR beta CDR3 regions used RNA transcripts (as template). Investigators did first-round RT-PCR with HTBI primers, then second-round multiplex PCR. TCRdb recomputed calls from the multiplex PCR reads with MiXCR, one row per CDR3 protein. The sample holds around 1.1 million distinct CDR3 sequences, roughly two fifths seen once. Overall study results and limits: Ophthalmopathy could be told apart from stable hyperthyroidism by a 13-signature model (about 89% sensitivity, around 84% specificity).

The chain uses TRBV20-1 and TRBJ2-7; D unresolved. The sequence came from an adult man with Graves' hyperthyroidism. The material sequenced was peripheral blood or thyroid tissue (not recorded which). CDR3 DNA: TGCAGTGCTAGTCGAGGATGGTTCTCCTACGAGCAGTACTTC. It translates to CSASRGWFSYEQYF.